The clone carrying this T cell receptor (beta chain) was observed a few times. Its antigen is currently unknown. The library was made from cDNA and included unique molecular identifiers. TCRdb redid the calling of the PCR reads with MiXCR, one entry per CDR3 protein. The table has a few hundred thousand distinct CDR3 sequences, about 40% seen once; the top ten hold less than 10%. The sample is drawn from a study of post-analysis software for immune sequencing data. Overall study findings and caveats: Comparison with controls showed significantly lower normalized Chao1 diversity in multiple sclerosis patients. Controls showed lower frequencies than patients for four to six TRBV segments, and TRBV5-6, TRBV5-1 and TRBV20-1 were among these. F measure showed strong co-clustering of same-batch samples.

Germline CDR1 reads MDHEN; CDR2 reads SYDVKM. The CDR3 runs to 17 residues. With V trimmed by 6 bases and J by 0 bases, 10 bases remained unmatched. Sequences were obtained from blood. V usage is TRBV28 and J usage is TRBJ2-1, with 8 nucleotides matching TRBD2. This clonotype was sampled from a girl aged 2-9 years with multiple sclerosis. CDR3 bases: TGTGCCAGCAGAGTAGCGGGATATGGGAGCTCCTACAATGAGCAGTTCTTC. Protein: CASRVAGYGSSYNEQFF.